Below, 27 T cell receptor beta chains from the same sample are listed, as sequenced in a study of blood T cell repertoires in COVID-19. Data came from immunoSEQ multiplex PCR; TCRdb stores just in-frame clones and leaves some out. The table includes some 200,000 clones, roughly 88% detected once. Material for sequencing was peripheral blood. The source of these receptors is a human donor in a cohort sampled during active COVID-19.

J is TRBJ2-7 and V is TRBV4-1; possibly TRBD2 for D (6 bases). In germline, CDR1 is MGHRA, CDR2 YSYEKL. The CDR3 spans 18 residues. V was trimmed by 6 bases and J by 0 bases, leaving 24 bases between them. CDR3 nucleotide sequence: TGCGCCAGCAGACCATCCAATCTTCGCGGAGGGAGCTCCTACGAGCAGTACTTC. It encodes CASRPSNLRGGSSYEQYF.

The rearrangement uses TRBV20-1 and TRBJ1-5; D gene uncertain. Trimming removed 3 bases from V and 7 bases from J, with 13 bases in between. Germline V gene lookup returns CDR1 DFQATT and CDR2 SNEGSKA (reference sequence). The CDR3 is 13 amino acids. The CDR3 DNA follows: TGCAGTGCTAGTGGGGAGATAAGGCAGCCCCAGCATTTT. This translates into CSASGEIRQPQHF.

The CDR3 reads CASSLEGAGNQPQHF. Here the CDR3 DNA reads TGTGCCAGCAGTTTGGAAGGTGCAGGGAATCAGCCCCAGCATTTT. The genes are TRBV2 and TRBJ1-5; D is possibly TRBD1 (5 bases). In germline, CDR1 is SNHLY, CDR2 FYNNEI. V shed 5 bases and J shed 4 bases, with 15 bases lying between them. The CDR3 sequence is 15 residues long.

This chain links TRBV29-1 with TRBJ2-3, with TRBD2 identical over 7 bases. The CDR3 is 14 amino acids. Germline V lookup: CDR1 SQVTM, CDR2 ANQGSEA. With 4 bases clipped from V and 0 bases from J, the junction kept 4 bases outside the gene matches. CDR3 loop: CSVGAGVSTDTQYF. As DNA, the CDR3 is TGCAGCGTTGGGGCGGGAGTTAGCACAGATACGCAGTATTTT.

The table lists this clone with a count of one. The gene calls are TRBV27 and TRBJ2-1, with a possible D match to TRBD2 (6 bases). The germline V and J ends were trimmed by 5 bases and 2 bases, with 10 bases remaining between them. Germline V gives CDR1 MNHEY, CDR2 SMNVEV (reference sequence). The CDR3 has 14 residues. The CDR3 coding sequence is TGTGCCAGCAGTCAGTCTAGCGCCTACAATGAGCAGTTCTTC. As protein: CASSQSSAYNEQFF.

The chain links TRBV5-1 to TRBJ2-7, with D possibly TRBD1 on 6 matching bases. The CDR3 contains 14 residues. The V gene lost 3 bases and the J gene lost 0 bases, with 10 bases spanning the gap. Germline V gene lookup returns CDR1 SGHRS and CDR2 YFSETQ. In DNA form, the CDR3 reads TGCGCCAGCAGCTCGGGGACACCCTCCTACGAGCAGTACTTC. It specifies CASSSGTPSYEQYF.

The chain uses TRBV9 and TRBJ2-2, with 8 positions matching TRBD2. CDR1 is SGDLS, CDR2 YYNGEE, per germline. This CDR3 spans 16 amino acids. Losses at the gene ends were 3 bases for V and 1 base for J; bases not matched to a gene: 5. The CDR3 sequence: CASSAILAENTGELFF. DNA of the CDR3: TGTGCCAGCAGCGCAATACTAGCGGAGAACACCGGGGAGCTGTTTTTT. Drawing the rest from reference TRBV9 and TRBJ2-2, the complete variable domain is DSGVTQTPKHLITATGQRVTLRCSPRSGDLSVYWYQQSLDQGLQFLIQYYNGEERAKGNILERFSAQQFPDLHSELNLSSLELGDSALYFCASSAILAENTGELFFGEGSRLTVL.

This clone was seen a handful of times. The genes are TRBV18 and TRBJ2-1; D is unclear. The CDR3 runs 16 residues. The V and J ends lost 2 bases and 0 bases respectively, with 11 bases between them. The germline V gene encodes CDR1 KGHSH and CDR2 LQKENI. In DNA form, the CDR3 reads TGTGCCAGCTCACCAACCGGGTCTAGCTCCTACAATGAGCAGTTCTTC. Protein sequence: CASSPTGSSSYNEQFF.

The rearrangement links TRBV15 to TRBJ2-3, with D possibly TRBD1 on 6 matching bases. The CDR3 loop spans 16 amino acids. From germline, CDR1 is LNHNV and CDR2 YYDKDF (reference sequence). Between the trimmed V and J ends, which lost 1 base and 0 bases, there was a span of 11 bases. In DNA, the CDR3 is TGTGCCACCAGCAGAGCACAGGGTCCGAGCACAGATACGCAGTATTTT. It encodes CATSRAQGPSTDTQYF.

Written as DNA, the CDR3 is TGTGCCAGCAGCCAGGTCAGGGGCCGGGGTCAGCCCCAGCATTTT. Protein: CASSQVRGRGQPQHF. The V call is TRBV4-2, the J call TRBJ1-5; D possibly corresponds to TRBD1 (6 bases). The CDR3 has 15 residues. V lost 3 bases and J 6 bases, leaving 15 bases between the germline ends. CDR1 is LGHNA and CDR2 is YNFKEQ in the germline V gene.

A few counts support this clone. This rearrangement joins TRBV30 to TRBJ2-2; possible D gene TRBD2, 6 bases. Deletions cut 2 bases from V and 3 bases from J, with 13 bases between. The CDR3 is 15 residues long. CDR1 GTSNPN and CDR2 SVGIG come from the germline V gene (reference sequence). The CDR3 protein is CAWSLSSGYTGELFF. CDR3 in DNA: TGTGCCTGGAGTTTGAGTAGCGGCTACACCGGGGAGCTGTTTTTT.

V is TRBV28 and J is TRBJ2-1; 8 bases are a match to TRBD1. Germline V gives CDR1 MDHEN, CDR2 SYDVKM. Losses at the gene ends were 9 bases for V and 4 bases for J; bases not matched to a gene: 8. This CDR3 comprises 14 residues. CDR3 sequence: CASSGTGIYNEQFF. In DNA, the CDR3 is TGTGCCAGTTCCGGGACAGGAATTTACAATGAGCAGTTCTTC.

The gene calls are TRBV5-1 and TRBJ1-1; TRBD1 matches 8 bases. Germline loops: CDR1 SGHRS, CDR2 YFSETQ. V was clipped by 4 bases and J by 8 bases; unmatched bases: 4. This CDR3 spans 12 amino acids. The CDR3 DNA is TGCGCCAGCAGCCGGGACAGGCTAGAAGCTTTCTTT. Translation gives CASSRDRLEAFF.

CDR3: CAWRGQQVANYGYTF. The CDR3 region has the DNA TGTGCCTGGAGGGGACAGCAGGTAGCTAACTATGGCTACACCTTC. This rearrangement joins TRBV30 to TRBJ1-2; 7 bases agree with TRBD1. The trim removed 3 bases at V and 0 bases at J, leaving 7 bases unmatched. This CDR3 comprises 15 residues. The germline gives CDR1 GTSNPN, CDR2 SVGIG (reference sequence).

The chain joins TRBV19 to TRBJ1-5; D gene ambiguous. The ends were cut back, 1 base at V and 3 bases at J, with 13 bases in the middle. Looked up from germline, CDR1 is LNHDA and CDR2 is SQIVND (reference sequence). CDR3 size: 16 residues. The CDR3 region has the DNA TGTGCCAGTAGTATAGCACTGTCGGGTGCCAATCAGCCCCAGCATTTT. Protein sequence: CASSIALSGANQPQHF.

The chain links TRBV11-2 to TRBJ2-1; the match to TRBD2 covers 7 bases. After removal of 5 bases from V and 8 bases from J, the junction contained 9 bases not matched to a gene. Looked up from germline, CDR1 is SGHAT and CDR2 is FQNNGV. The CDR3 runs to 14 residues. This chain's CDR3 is CASSTTTSSHEQFF. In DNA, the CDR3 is TGTGCCAGCAGCACAACGACTAGCAGCCATGAGCAGTTCTTC. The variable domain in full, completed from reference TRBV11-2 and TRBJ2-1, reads EAGVAQSPRYKIIEKRQSVAFWCNPISGHATLYWYQQILGQGPKLLIQFQNNGVVDDSQLPKDRFSAERLKGVDSTLKIQPAKLEDSAVYLCASSTTTSSHEQFFGPGTRLTVL.

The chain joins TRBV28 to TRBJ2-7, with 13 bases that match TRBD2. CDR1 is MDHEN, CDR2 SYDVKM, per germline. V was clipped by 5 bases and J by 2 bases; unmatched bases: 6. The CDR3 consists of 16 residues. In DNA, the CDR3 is TGTGCCAGCAGTCCCCCGGGACTAGCGGGAACCTACGAGCAGTACTTC. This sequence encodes CASSPPGLAGTYEQYF.

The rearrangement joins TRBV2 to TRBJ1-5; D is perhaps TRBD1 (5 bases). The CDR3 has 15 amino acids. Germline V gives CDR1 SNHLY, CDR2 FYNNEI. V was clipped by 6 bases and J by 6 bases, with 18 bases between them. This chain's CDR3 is CASSLTRTLLQPQHF. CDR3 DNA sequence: TGTGCCAGCAGCCTAACGAGGACACTACTTCAGCCCCAGCATTTT.

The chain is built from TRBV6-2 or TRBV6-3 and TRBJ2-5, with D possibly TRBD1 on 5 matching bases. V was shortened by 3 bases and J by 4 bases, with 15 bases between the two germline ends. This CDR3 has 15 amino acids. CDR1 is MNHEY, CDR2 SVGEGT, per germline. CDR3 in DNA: TGTGCCAGCAGTTATTGGGCCAGGGTCACAGAGACCCAGTACTTC. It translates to CASSYWARVTETQYF.

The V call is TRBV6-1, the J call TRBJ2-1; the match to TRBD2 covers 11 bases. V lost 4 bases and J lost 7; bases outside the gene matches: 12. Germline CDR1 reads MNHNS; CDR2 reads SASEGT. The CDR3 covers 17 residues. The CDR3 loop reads CASSGPLLAGARNEQFF. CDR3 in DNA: TGTGCCAGCAGTGGACCCTTACTAGCGGGAGCTAGAAATGAGCAGTTCTTC.

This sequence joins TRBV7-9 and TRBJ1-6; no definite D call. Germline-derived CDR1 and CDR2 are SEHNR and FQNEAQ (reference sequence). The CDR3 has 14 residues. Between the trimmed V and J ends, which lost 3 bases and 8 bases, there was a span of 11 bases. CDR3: CASSLGRRDSPLHF. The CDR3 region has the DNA TGTGCCAGCAGCTTGGGCAGGAGGGATTCACCCCTCCACTTT.

The CDR3 region has the DNA TGTGCCAGCAGTTTATGGGGAGGAGGGGACGATAATTCACCCCTCCACTTT. It yields the protein CASSLWGGGDDNSPLHF. The rearrangement uses TRBV27 and TRBJ1-6; D may be TRBD1 (5 bases). Trimming shortened V by 1 base and J by 5 bases, and 15 bases separated the two germline ends. From germline, CDR1 is MNHEY and CDR2 SMNVEV (reference sequence). CDR3 size: 17 residues.

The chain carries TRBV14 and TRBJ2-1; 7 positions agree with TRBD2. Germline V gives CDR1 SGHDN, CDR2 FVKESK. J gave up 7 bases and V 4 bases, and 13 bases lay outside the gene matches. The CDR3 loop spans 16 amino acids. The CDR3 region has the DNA TGTGCCAGCAGCCCGCGGGAGCGGGATAATAGGAATGAGCAGTTCTTC. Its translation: CASSPRERDNRNEQFF.

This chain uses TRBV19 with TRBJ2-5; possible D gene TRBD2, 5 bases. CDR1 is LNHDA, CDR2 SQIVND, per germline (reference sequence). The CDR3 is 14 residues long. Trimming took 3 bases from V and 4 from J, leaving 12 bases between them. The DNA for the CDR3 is TGTGCCAGTAGTATCCCGGGCCGGGGAGAGACCCAGTACTTC. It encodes CASSIPGRGETQYF.

The CDR3 here is CASSNGLGEETQYF. In nucleotides, the CDR3 is TGTGCCAGCTCAAACGGACTAGGCGAAGAGACCCAGTACTTC. The J gene is TRBJ2-5, the V gene TRBV18; 7 bases match TRBD2. Looked up from germline, CDR1 is KGHSH and CDR2 is LQKENI. This CDR3 comprises 14 residues. The J segment lost 3 bases and the V segment lost 5 bases, leaving 6 bases of the junction unmatched.

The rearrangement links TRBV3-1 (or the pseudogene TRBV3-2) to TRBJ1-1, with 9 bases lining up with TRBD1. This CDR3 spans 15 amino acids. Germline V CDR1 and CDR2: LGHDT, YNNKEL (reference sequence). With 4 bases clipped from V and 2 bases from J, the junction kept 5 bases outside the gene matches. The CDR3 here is CASSLYRGLNTEAFF. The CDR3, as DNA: TGTGCCAGCAGCCTATACAGGGGGCTAAACACTGAAGCTTTCTTT.

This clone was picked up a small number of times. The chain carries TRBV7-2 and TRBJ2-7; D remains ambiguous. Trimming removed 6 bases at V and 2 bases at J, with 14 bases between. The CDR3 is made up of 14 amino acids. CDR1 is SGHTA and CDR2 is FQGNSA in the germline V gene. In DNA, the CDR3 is TGTGCCAGCAGACGAACCGGGTCTACCTACGAGCAGTACTTC. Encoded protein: CASRRTGSTYEQYF.